The source of this TCR beta chain is a study of shared clonotypes between healthy human individuals. Method: immunoSEQ multiplex PCR; TCRdb's copy keeps in-frame clones and lacks some. This sample has roughly 600,000 clones, with about 98% found just once. Naivety among CD8 cells was defined by CD45RO negativity and positive CCR7 selection, thereby excluding terminally differentiated effector memory CD45RA+ cells. Germline CDR1 LGHNA, CDR2 YNFKEQ. There are 12 residues in the CDR3. Trimming removed 3 bases at V and 3 bases at J, with 4 bases between. The V and J genes are TRBV4-2 and TRBJ2-3; D unresolved. The TCR originated in a man aged 25 to 40 in good health. The sample taken for sequencing was naive CD8+ T cells sorted from blood. CDR3 in DNA: TGTGCCAGCAGCCATGGGACAGATACGCAGTATTTT. Translated, it gives CASSHGTDTQYF.